The 19 T cell receptor beta chains below all came from one sample that was sequenced in a study of cytomegalovirus exposure and HLA in healthy donors (dated by TCRdb to the late 2010s). Library preparation was by the immunoSEQ multiplex PCR assay. The multiplex PCR relied on a mix of 60 forward primers for TCR Vbeta segments and 13 reverse primers for TCR Jbeta segments. TCRdb re-hosts the immuneACCESS table, in-frame sequences only. Its copies lack some clones; in the studies checked, an unresolved V gene accounts for under half of them, and the cause for the rest is not known. In this sample the table shows tens of thousands of clones, about three quarters of which occur a single time. 4% to 5% of the sample goes to the ten largest clones. Material: PBMCs. Receptors were obtained from a man between 40 and 49 years old in good health and CMV-seronegative.

As regards this clone: One end of the junction is discordant with germline, which a read error may explain. This chain connects TRBV7-7 to TRBJ2-5, with D perhaps TRBD1 (6 bases). The J call may not be correct, given that the DNA end is closer to TRBJ2-7. Germline CDR1 SSHAT, CDR2 FNYEAQ (reference sequence). The CDR3 is 13 amino acids. The CDR3: CASSQTDRLEQYF. The CDR3 region has the DNA TGTGCTAGCAGCCAAACCGACAGGCTCGAGCAGTACTTC.

This chain links TRBV13 with TRBJ2-3, with TRBD1 identical over 9 bases. The CDR3 totals 16 residues. The germline gives CDR1 PRHDT, CDR2 FYEKMQ (reference sequence). The junction had 12 bases not matched to a gene; V was cut back by 7 bases and J by 4 bases. This CDR3 is CASIRTGDRRADTQYF. In DNA, the CDR3 is TGTGCCAGCATCCGGACAGGGGACCGCCGGGCAGATACGCAGTATTTT.

The CDR3 loop is CASSLDGSGITDTQYF. The CDR3, as DNA: TGCGCCAGCAGCTTGGACGGTAGCGGGATCACAGATACGCAGTATTTT. J is TRBJ2-3 and V is TRBV5-1; 8 bases are a match to TRBD2. The CDR3 has 16 amino acids. Germline trimming cut 0 bases from V and 2 bases from J; bases unmatched to any gene: 5. Germline lookup yields CDR1 SGHRS and CDR2 YFSETQ. The whole variable domain, remainder taken from reference TRBV5-1 and TRBJ2-3, is KAGVTQTPRYLIKTRGQQVTLSCSPISGHRSVSWYQQTPGQGLQFLFEYFSETQRNKGNFPGRFSGRQFSNSRSEMNVSTLELGDSALYLCASSLDGSGITDTQYFGPGTRLTVL.

The rearrangement links TRBV7-6 to TRBJ1-1; D unclear. The CDR3 sequence is 16 residues long. Trimming took 1 base from V and 5 from J, leaving 17 bases between them. Germline lookup yields CDR1 SGHVS and CDR2 FNYEAQ. In DNA, the CDR3 is TGTGCCAGCAGCTTAGTTTCTCGCGGAAGGGAGACTGAAGCTTTCTTT. This gives the protein CASSLVSRGRETEAFF.

The chain recombines TRBV6-1 with TRBJ1-1, with D maybe TRBD1 (6 bases). This CDR3 spans 12 amino acids. With 5 bases removed from V and 10 bases from J, the gap between germline ends came to 14 bases. Looked up from germline, CDR1 is MNHNS and CDR2 is SASEGT. This chain's CDR3 is CASSWNRDVAFF. CDR3 nucleotides: TGTGCCAGCAGTTGGAACAGGGATGTAGCTTTCTTT.

A few counts support this clone. The chain combines TRBV7-9 with TRBJ1-5; no clear D gene. The V and J ends lost 5 bases and 2 bases respectively, with 13 bases between them. Germline CDR1 and CDR2: SEHNR and FQNEAQ (reference sequence). The CDR3 is made up of 15 amino acids. As DNA, the CDR3 is TGTGCCAGCAGCCGCGACATGACGGGCAATCAGCCCCAGCATTTT. It codes for CASSRDMTGNQPQHF.

The chain recombines TRBV10-3 with TRBJ2-5; possible D gene TRBD1, 5 bases. The ends were cut back, 7 bases at V and 1 base at J, with 10 bases in the middle. There are 13 residues in the CDR3. Looked up from germline, CDR1 is ENHRY and CDR2 is SYGVKD. The CDR3 protein is CAITGKPQETQYF. In nucleotides, the CDR3 is TGTGCCATCACAGGGAAACCCCAAGAGACCCAGTACTTC.

This chain joins TRBV21-1 and TRBJ2-7; the D call TRBD1 from the table was never checked on the DNA. TRBV21-1 is an annotated pseudogene. This CDR3 spans 14 amino acids. CDR3 DNA sequence: TGTGCCAGTTACAACCAGTCCTGCTCCTACGAGCAGTACTTC. It yields the protein CASYNQSCSYEQYF.

The chain recombines TRBV28 with TRBJ2-2; TRBD1 agrees at 9 bases. From germline, CDR1 is MDHEN and CDR2 SYDVKM. This CDR3 contains 14 residues. The ends lost 2 bases at V and 7 bases at J; junction bases unmatched: 2. CDR3 amino acids: CASSLGGQGGELFF. The CDR3 nucleotides read TGTGCCAGCAGTTTAGGGGGACAGGGCGGGGAGCTGTTTTTT.

The chain joins TRBV9 to TRBJ1-2; TRBD1 aligns across 10 bases. Germline CDR1 reads SGDLS; CDR2 reads YYNGEE. The CDR3 runs 16 residues. The V gene end was trimmed by 4 bases and the J gene end by 4 bases; junction bases not matched to a gene: 10. CDR3 in amino acids: CASSKPLTGGAYGYTF. The CDR3 region has the DNA TGTGCCAGCAGCAAACCCCTGACAGGGGGCGCCTATGGCTACACCTTC.

This clone was counted between two and nine times. The V call is TRBV7-9, the J call TRBJ2-1; TRBD2 matches 10 bases. V lost 5 bases and J lost 7; bases outside the gene matches: 5. The germline gives CDR1 SEHNR, CDR2 FQNEAQ (reference sequence). The CDR3 length is 14 residues. Here the CDR3 reads CASSAGLALNEQFF. DNA of the CDR3: TGTGCCAGCAGCGCGGGACTAGCGTTGAATGAGCAGTTCTTC.

This clone came up once. The chain carries TRBV28 and TRBJ2-1; 11 bases are a match to TRBD2. V dropped 2 bases and J dropped 6; count of bases not matched to a gene: 3. Germline loops: CDR1 MDHEN, CDR2 SYDVKM. The CDR3 extends over 15 amino acids. The CDR3 loop is CASSLTSGRSNEQFF. CDR3 sequence (DNA): TGTGCCAGCAGTTTAACTAGCGGGAGAAGCAATGAGCAGTTCTTC.

In its sample, this clone was seen a few times. The gene calls are TRBV2 and TRBJ1-1, with 10 bases identical to TRBD1. Losses at the gene ends were 6 bases for V and 3 bases for J; bases not matched to a gene: 4. CDR1 and CDR2 from the germline V gene are SNHLY and FYNNEI. The CDR3 runs to 14 residues. The CDR3 loop is CASRAGQGYTEAFF. CDR3 in DNA: TGTGCCAGCAGGGCGGGACAGGGGTACACTGAAGCTTTCTTT.

This chain uses TRBV27 with TRBJ1-2; a weak D match, TRBD1 (5 bases). Trimming removed 1 base from V and 6 bases from J, with 9 bases in between. Germline assignment: CDR1 MNHEY and CDR2 SMNVEV (reference sequence). The CDR3 is 13 residues long. The CDR3 bases are TGTGCCAGCAGTTTATATCGGGGGGATGGCTACACCTTC. Residues: CASSLYRGDGYTF.

This clone has only a few counts. The chain recombines TRBV9 with TRBJ2-1; 7 positions agree with TRBD1. The ends lost 4 bases at V and 10 bases at J; junction bases unmatched: 17. This CDR3 is built from 16 residues. CDR1 and CDR2 (germline): SGDLS, YYNGEE. The CDR3 is CASSKDPTGPRIEQFF. The CDR3 DNA reads TGTGCCAGCAGCAAAGACCCGACAGGGCCGCGAATCGAGCAGTTCTTC.

The chain combines TRBV5-8 with TRBJ2-7; a weak D match, TRBD2 (6 bases). With 2 bases removed from V and 6 bases from J, the gap between germline ends came to 12 bases. CDR3 size: 13 residues. Per the germline V gene, CDR1 is SGHTS and CDR2 is YDEGEE. The CDR3 loop is CASSFPGTVEQYF. The DNA of the CDR3 is TGTGCCAGCAGCTTCCCCGGGACTGTCGAGCAGTACTTC.

V is TRBV6-1 and J is TRBJ2-2, with TRBD1 matching over 8 bases. In germline, CDR1 is MNHNS, CDR2 SASEGT. The CDR3 spans 16 residues. V lost 4 bases to trimming and J lost 3 bases; unmatched junction nucleotides: 7. This chain's CDR3 is CASSVGQGGHTGELFF. CDR3 DNA sequence: TGTGCCAGCAGTGTTGGACAGGGAGGACACACCGGGGAGCTGTTTTTT.

V is TRBV6-1 and J is TRBJ2-2; 13 bases are a match to TRBD2. J was trimmed by 5 bases and V by 2 bases; bases with no gene match: 5. Germline assignment: CDR1 MNHNS and CDR2 SASEGT. This CDR3 spans 17 amino acids. The CDR3 nucleotides read TGTGCCAGCAGTGAACTAGGACTAGCGGGAGTTACCGGGGAGCTGTTTTTT. Translation: CASSELGLAGVTGELFF.

This rearrangement joins TRBV5-1 to TRBJ2-7, with TRBD1 as a possible D gene (5 bases). V was shortened by 0 bases and J by 2 bases, with 9 bases between the two germline ends. The CDR3 has 14 amino acids. Germline V lookup: CDR1 SGHRS, CDR2 YFSETQ. The CDR3 nucleotides read TGCGCCAGCAGCTTGGCCGTAGGGGCCTACGAGCAGTACTTC. Translated: CASSLAVGAYEQYF.